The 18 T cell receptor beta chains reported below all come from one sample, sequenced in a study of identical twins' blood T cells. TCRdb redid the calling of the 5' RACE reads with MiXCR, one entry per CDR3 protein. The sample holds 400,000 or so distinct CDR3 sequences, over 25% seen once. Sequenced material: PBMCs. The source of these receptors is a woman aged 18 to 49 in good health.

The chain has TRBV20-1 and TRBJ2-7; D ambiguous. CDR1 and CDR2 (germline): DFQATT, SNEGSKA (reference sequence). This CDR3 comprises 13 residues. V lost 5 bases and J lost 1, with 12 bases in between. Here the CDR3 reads CSAGGLQSYEQYF. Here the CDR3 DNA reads TGCAGTGCTGGTGGTTTACAGTCCTACGAGCAGTACTTC.

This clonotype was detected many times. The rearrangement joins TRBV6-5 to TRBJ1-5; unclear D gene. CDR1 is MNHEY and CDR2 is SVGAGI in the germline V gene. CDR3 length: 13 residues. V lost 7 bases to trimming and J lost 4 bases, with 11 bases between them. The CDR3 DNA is TGTGCCAGCAAAGGGTCAGGTAATCAGCCCCAGCATTTT. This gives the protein CASKGSGNQPQHF.

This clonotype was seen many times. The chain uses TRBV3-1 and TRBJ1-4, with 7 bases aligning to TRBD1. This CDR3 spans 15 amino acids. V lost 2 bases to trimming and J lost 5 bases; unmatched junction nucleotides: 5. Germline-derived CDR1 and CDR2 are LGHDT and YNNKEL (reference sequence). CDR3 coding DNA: TGTGCCAGCAGCCAATACAGGGGAAGGAATGAAAAACTGTTTTTT. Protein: CASSQYRGRNEKLFF.

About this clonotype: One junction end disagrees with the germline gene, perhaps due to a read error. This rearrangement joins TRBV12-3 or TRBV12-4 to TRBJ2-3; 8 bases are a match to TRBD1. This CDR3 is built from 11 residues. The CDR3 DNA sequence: TGTGCCAGCAGTTTCGGACAGGGAGAGGCTTTT. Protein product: CASSFGQGEAF.

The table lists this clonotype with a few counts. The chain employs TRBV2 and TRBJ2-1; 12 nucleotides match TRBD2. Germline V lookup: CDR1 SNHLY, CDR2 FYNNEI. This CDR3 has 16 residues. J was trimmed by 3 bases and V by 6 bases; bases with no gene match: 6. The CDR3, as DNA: TGTGCCAGCAGCGGACTAGCGGGGAACGGCTACAATGAGCAGTTCTTC. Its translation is CASSGLAGNGYNEQFF.

CDR3 nucleotides: TGCAGTGCTCCGGGCCGCAAAAGTTCCTACGAGCAGTACTTC. Encoded protein: CSAPGRKSSYEQYF. V and J are TRBV20-1 and TRBJ2-7; unclear D gene. The V end was cut by 5 bases, the J end by 1 base, with 15 bases between. There are 14 residues in the CDR3. CDR1 is DFQATT and CDR2 is SNEGSKA in the germline V gene (reference sequence).

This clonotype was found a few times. The CDR3 reads CSARSQGGAFF. CDR3 coding DNA: TGCAGTGCTAGAAGCCAGGGGGGAGCTTTCTTT. The chain combines TRBV20-1 with TRBJ1-1, with 7 positions matching TRBD1. V lost 2 bases to trimming and J lost 10 bases; unmatched junction nucleotides: 4. This CDR3 spans 11 amino acids. From germline, CDR1 is DFQATT and CDR2 SNEGSKA (reference sequence).

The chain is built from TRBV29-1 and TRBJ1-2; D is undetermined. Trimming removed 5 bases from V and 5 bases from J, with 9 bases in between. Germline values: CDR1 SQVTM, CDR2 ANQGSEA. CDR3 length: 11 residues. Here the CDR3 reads CSVRWGYGYTF. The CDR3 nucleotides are TGCAGCGTTAGGTGGGGTTATGGCTACACCTTC. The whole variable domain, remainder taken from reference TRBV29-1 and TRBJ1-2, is SAVISQKPSRDICQRGTSLTIQCQVDSQVTMMFWYRQQPGQSLTLIATANQGSEATYESGFVIDKFPISRPNLTFSTLTVSNMSPEDSSIYLCSVRWGYGYTFGSGTRLTVV.

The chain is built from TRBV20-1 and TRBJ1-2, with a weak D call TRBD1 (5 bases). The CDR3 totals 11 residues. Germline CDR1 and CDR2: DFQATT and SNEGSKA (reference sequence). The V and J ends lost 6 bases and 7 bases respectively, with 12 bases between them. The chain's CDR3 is CSAQGPGGYTF. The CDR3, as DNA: TGCAGTGCCCAGGGCCCCGGTGGCTACACCTTC.

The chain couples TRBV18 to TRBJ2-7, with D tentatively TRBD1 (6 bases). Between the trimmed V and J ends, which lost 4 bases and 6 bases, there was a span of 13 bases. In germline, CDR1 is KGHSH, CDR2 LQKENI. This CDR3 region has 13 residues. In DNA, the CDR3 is TGTGCCAGCTCACGGAACAGGGAAGGCGAGCAGTACTTC. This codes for CASSRNREGEQYF.

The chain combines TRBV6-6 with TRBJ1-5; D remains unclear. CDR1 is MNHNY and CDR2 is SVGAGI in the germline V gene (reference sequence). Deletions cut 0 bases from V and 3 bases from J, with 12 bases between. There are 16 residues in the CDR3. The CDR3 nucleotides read TGTGCCAGCAGTTACTCGTTGGAGGGATACAATCAGCCCCAGCATTTT. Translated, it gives CASSYSLEGYNQPQHF.

CDR3 protein: CASNLPTGSEKLFF. CDR3 nucleotides: TGTGCCAGCAACCTCCCGACAGGTTCTGAAAAACTGTTTTTT. The chain couples TRBV7-9 to TRBJ1-4; D is possibly TRBD1 (6 bases). Germline lookup yields CDR1 SEHNR and CDR2 FQNEAQ (reference sequence). V lost 7 bases and J 7 bases, leaving 16 bases between the germline ends. This CDR3 contains 14 residues.

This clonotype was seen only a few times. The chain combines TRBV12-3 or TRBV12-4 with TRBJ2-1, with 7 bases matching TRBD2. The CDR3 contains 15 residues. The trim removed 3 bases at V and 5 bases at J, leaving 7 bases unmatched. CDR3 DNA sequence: TGTGCCAGCAGTTTCCGATCCACTAGCGACAATGAGCAGTTCTTC. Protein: CASSFRSTSDNEQFF.

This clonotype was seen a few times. This CDR3 reads CASSATRGSLLGELFF. The CDR3 nucleotides are TGTGCCAGCAGCGCGACCCGAGGGTCTTTGCTCGGGGAGCTGTTTTTT. The V and J genes are TRBV9 and TRBJ2-2, with TRBD2 as a possible D gene (5 bases). The CDR3 has 16 amino acids. Trimming shortened V by 3 bases and J by 7 bases, and 19 bases separated the two germline ends. Looked up from germline, CDR1 is SGDLS and CDR2 is YYNGEE. Combining the CDR3 with reference TRBV9 and TRBJ2-2 gives the whole variable domain DSGVTQTPKHLITATGQRVTLRCSPRSGDLSVYWYQQSLDQGLQFLIQYYNGEERAKGNILERFSAQQFPDLHSELNLSSLELGDSALYFCASSATRGSLLGELFFGEGSRLTVL.

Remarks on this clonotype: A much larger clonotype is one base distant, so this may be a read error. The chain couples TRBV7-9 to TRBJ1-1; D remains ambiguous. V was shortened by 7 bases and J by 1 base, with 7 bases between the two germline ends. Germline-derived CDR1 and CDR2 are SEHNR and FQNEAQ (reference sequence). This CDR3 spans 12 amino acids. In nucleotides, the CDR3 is TGTGCCAGCATCTTTGGGAACACTGAAGCTTTCTTT. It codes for CASIFGNTEAFF.

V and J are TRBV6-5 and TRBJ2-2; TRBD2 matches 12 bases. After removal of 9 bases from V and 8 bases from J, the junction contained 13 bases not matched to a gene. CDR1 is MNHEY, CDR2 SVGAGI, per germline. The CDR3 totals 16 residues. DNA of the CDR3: TGTGCCAGTATCTCAACTAGCGGGAGGAGTTATGGGGAGCTGTTTTTT. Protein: CASISTSGRSYGELFF.

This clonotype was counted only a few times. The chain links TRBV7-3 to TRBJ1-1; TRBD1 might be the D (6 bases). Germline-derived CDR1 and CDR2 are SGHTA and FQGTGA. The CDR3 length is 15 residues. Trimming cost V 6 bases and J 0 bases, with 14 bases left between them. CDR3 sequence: CASRIIRGMNTEAFF. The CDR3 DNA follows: TGTGCCAGCAGGATTATTAGGGGGATGAACACTGAAGCTTTCTTT.

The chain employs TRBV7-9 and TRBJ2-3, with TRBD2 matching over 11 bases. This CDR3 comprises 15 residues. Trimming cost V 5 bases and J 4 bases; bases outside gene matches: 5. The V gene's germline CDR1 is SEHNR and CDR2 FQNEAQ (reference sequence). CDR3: CASSQGLAEPDTQYF. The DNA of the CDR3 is TGTGCCAGCAGCCAGGGACTAGCGGAGCCAGATACGCAGTATTTT.